The 32 T cell receptor beta chains in this list originate from one sample, sequenced in a study of T cell repertoires in cytomegalovirus infection. Using its own MiXCR run on the reads, TCRdb lists one record per CDR3 protein. The repertoire holds around 800,000 distinct CDR3 sequences, with approximately 32% as singletons. No cognate antigen is known for these TCRs. Here the sequenced sample was cultured CD8+ T cells from PBMCs, taken from culture after CMV antigen stimulation. These receptors were taken from a human donor in good health (CMV status not recorded). Some clones in this sample may be carry-over from other donors' samples.

This chain connects TRBV2 to TRBJ1-1; D not certain. Trimming took 2 bases from V and 4 from J, leaving 2 bases between them. Germline CDR1 is SNHLY and CDR2 is FYNNEI. The CDR3 runs 11 residues. The CDR3 protein is CASSESTEAFF. CDR3 DNA: TGTGCCAGCAGTGAAAGCACTGAAGCTTTCTTT. Full variable domain (missing parts from reference TRBV2 and TRBJ1-1): EPEVTQTPSHQVTQMGQEVILRCVPISNHLYFYWYRQILGQKVEFLVSFYNNEISEKSEIFDDQFSVERPDGSNFTLKIRSTKLEDSAMYFCASSESTEAFFGQGTRLTVV.

This clonotype was observed a few times. The chain joins TRBV12-3 or TRBV12-4 to TRBJ1-5; possible D gene TRBD1, 5 bases. The CDR3 has 16 residues. V lost 6 bases and J 3 bases, leaving 18 bases between the germline ends. The CDR3 loop is CASSRSGTQYNQPQHF. CDR3 coding DNA: TGTGCCAGCAGCCGTTCCGGGACGCAATACAATCAGCCCCAGCATTTT.

In this sample, this clonotype turned up a few times. At one end the junction does not follow the germline gene, possibly because of a read error. The chain is built from TRBV7-7 and TRBJ2-3; TRBD2 matches at 10 bases. The CDR3 consists of 16 residues. The germline V gene encodes CDR1 SSHAT and CDR2 FNYEAQ (reference sequence). The CDR3 DNA follows: TGTGCTAGCAGCCCCGGTGGACTAGCGGAGAAAGATACGCAGTATTTT. It codes for CASSPGGLAEKDTQYF. Full variable domain (rest looked up from reference TRBV7-7 and TRBJ2-3): GAGVSQSPRYKVTKRGQDVTLRCDPISSHATLYWYQQALGQGPEFLTYFNYEAQPDKSGLPSDRFSAERPEGSISTLTIQRTEQRDSAMYRCASSPGGLAEKDTQYFGPGTRLTVL.

V usage is TRBV6-5 and J usage is TRBJ2-1; D gene unclear. This CDR3 has 15 residues. Trimming removed 0 bases at V and 5 bases at J, with 11 bases between. CDR1 and CDR2 from the germline V gene are MNHEY and SVGAGI. The chain's CDR3 is CASSYSRTAHNEQFF. Written as DNA, the CDR3 is TGTGCCAGCAGTTACTCCCGGACGGCACACAATGAGCAGTTCTTC.

The genes are TRBV6-2 or TRBV6-3 and TRBJ1-2; no definite D call. Germline-derived CDR1 and CDR2 are MNHEY and SVGEGT. The CDR3 totals 14 residues. V was shortened by 2 bases and J by 4 bases, with 11 bases between the two germline ends. This chain's CDR3 is CASSYEGVFYGYTF. CDR3 in DNA: TGTGCCAGCAGTTACGAGGGAGTCTTCTATGGCTACACCTTC.

This clonotype was counted between two and nine times. V gene TRBV27 combines with J gene TRBJ1-6; D is ambiguous. Trimming shortened V by 4 bases and J by 2 bases, and 12 bases separated the two germline ends. The length of the CDR3 is 16 residues. The germline CDR1 and CDR2 sequences are MNHEY and SMNVEV (reference sequence). CDR3 sequence: CASSSSDEAYNSPLHF. In DNA, the CDR3 is TGTGCCAGCAGTTCCTCCGACGAGGCCTATAATTCACCCCTCCACTTT.

This rearrangement joins TRBV6-5 to TRBJ2-7; a weak D match, TRBD1 (6 bases). V dropped 2 bases and J dropped 5 bases, with 13 bases sitting between them. Germline assignment: CDR1 MNHEY and CDR2 SVGAGI. There are 14 residues in the CDR3. The CDR3 protein is CASSYTVNRDEQYF. The CDR3 DNA reads as TGTGCCAGCAGTTACACAGTGAACAGGGACGAGCAGTACTTC.

This clonotype was recorded a few times. This chain uses TRBV11-3 with TRBJ2-3; 8 bases fit TRBD2. The CDR3 extends over 18 amino acids. The ends lost 1 base at V and 4 bases at J; junction bases unmatched: 13. The germline V gene encodes CDR1 SGHNT and CDR2 YENEEA. In nucleotides, the CDR3 is TGTGCCAGCAGCTTAGGTCGGGGGGGGAAAGAAGTCGCAGATACGCAGTATTTT. Translated: CASSLGRGGKEVADTQYF.

This clonotype appeared a few times. The V call is TRBV19, the J call TRBJ1-1; a possible D gene is TRBD1 (6 bases). The CDR3 consists of 16 residues. V was trimmed by 3 bases and J by 0 bases, leaving 14 bases between them. Looked up from germline, CDR1 is LNHDA and CDR2 is SQIVND (reference sequence). The CDR3 here is CASSISSQGMNTEAFF. In nucleotides, the CDR3 is TGTGCCAGTAGTATTTCATCTCAGGGGATGAACACTGAAGCTTTCTTT.

Here the CDR3 reads CASSSGFGQETQYF. CDR3 coding DNA: TGTGCCAGCAGCTCGGGATTCGGGCAGGAGACCCAGTACTTC. The chain links TRBV7-9 to TRBJ2-5, with a weak D call TRBD2 (5 bases). V was cut by 4 bases and J by 5 bases, with 14 bases left in between. The germline gives CDR1 SEHNR, CDR2 FQNEAQ (reference sequence). The CDR3 has 14 residues.

As concerns this clonotype: A junction boundary mismatches the germline segment, possibly from a read error. The chain uses TRBV7-6 and TRBJ2-3, with unresolved D. The V gene's germline CDR1 is SGHVS and CDR2 FNYEAQ. The CDR3 spans 16 residues. CDR3 residues: CACRASGLGGTDTQYF. The CDR3 DNA is TGTGCCTGCCGCGCGTCTGGCCTGGGTGGCACAGATACTCAGTATTTT.

In this sample, this clonotype turned up a few times. This chain uses TRBV6-1 with TRBJ1-3; maybe TRBD1 (5 bases). Trimming took off 7 bases at V and 4 bases at J, with 8 bases between the two ends. The CDR3 is made up of 12 amino acids. Germline lookup yields CDR1 MNHNS and CDR2 SASEGT. The CDR3 sequence: CASTEGGNTIYF. Written as DNA, the CDR3 is TGTGCCAGCACCGAGGGGGGAAACACCATATATTTT.

This rearrangement joins TRBV4-1 to TRBJ2-1; 8 bases fit TRBD1. Germline CDR1 reads MGHRA; CDR2 reads YSYEKL. The CDR3 is made up of 11 amino acids. The CDR3 sequence is CSSQGAYEQFF. For the CDR3, the DNA is TGCTCTTCGCAGGGGGCCTATGAGCAGTTCTTC.

This clonotype was seen a few times. The chain combines TRBV4-2 with TRBJ2-2; D is ambiguous. The CDR3 runs 14 residues. Deletions cut 1 base from V and 3 bases from J, with 6 bases between. CDR1 and CDR2 from the germline V gene are LGHNA and YNFKEQ. CDR3 protein: CASSQVIDTGELFF. For the CDR3, the DNA is TGTGCCAGCAGCCAAGTTATAGACACCGGGGAGCTGTTTTTT.

This clonotype has only a few counts. V is TRBV12-3 or TRBV12-4 and J is TRBJ2-1; TRBD2 aligns across 10 bases. V lost 3 bases, J lost 10 bases, and 6 bases stayed unmatched. The CDR3 is 14 residues long. CDR3: CASSFIAGGTEQFF. The DNA for the CDR3 is TGTGCCAGCAGTTTTATAGCGGGGGGAACGGAGCAGTTCTTC.

This clonotype was seen more than once but under ten times. This chain connects TRBV7-9 to TRBJ1-5, with D uncertain. CDR1 SEHNR and CDR2 FQNEAQ come from the germline V gene (reference sequence). This CDR3 contains 14 residues. V was clipped by 4 bases and J by 7 bases, with 14 bases between them. This chain's CDR3 is CASSSLTVAQPQHF. In DNA, the CDR3 is TGTGCCAGCAGCTCTTTAACAGTGGCACAGCCCCAGCATTTT.

In nucleotides, the CDR3 is TGTGCCAGCAGTTCCTGGGCTCCCCGAGCACGCGCTCCTATCTATAATTCACCCCTCCACTTT. It translates to CASSSWAPRARAPIYNSPLHF. V and J are TRBV28 and TRBJ1-6; D unclear. CDR1 and CDR2 from the germline V gene are MDHEN and SYDVKM. The CDR3 is 21 residues long. Trimming took off 4 bases at V and 3 bases at J, with 28 bases between the two ends.

The chain combines TRBV6-5 with TRBJ2-7; TRBD1 might be the D (6 bases). The V gene lost 5 bases and the J gene lost 3 bases, with 11 bases spanning the gap. Germline CDR1 MNHEY, CDR2 SVGAGI. This CDR3 region has 13 residues. The CDR3 is CASSHRAVYEQYV. CDR3 DNA: TGTGCCAGCAGTCACAGGGCAGTCTACGAGCAGTACGTC.

A single count supports this clonotype. The J gene is TRBJ2-2, the V gene TRBV5-6, with D unclear. V lost 7 bases, J lost 0 bases, and 7 bases lay in between. Germline loops: CDR1 SGHDT, CDR2 YYEEEE. The CDR3 covers 13 residues. CDR3 sequence: CASCTPNTGELFF. The CDR3 coding sequence is TGTGCCAGCTGTACCCCGAACACCGGGGAGCTGTTTTTT.

This chain links TRBV12-3 or TRBV12-4 with TRBJ1-4; D uncertain. V was shortened by 1 base and J by 8 bases, with 11 bases between the two germline ends. The CDR3 runs 14 residues. CDR3 amino acids: CASSLEVTLEKLFF. The DNA of the CDR3 is TGTGCCAGCAGTTTAGAGGTGACACTGGAAAAACTGTTTTTT.

This clonotype occurred a few times. The chain is built from TRBV6-2 or TRBV6-3 and TRBJ2-1; D is tentatively TRBD1 or TRBD2 (5 bases each). Germline lookup yields CDR1 MNHEY and CDR2 SVGEGT. This CDR3 is 16 amino acids long. V was trimmed by 2 bases and J by 4 bases, leaving 15 bases between them. The CDR3 nucleotides read TGTGCCAGCAGTTACCCCGGGACCTTTTCGTACAATGAGCAGTTCTTC. Amino acid sequence: CASSYPGTFSYNEQFF.

The chain links TRBV7-8 to TRBJ2-1; D gene ambiguous. Trimming left V 1 base short and J 8 bases short, with 15 bases between. This CDR3 region has 15 residues. Looked up from germline, CDR1 is SGHVS and CDR2 is FQNEAQ. The chain's CDR3 is CASSLDPGVYHEQFF. The CDR3 DNA sequence: TGTGCCAGCAGCTTAGACCCGGGCGTTTACCATGAGCAGTTCTTC.

V and J are TRBV25-1 and TRBJ1-1, with a tentative D call TRBD1 (5 bases). Looked up from germline, CDR1 is MGHDK and CDR2 is SYGVNS. The CDR3 contains 14 residues. V was pared by 2 bases and J by 4 bases, with 11 bases between. The CDR3 DNA reads TGTGCCAGCAGTGAAGTCGGACAAAGCACTGAAGCTTTCTTT. Protein: CASSEVGQSTEAFF.

This clonotype appeared a few times. The chain uses TRBV4-1 and TRBJ2-1; TRBD2 aligns across 7 bases. This CDR3 is 15 amino acids long. The J segment lost 3 bases and the V segment lost 0 bases, leaving 2 bases of the junction unmatched. Germline CDR1 is MGHRA and CDR2 is YSYEKL. CDR3 loop: CASSQEPGGYNEQFF. CDR3 coding DNA: TGCGCCAGCAGCCAAGAACCGGGGGGCTACAATGAGCAGTTCTTC.

This chain links TRBV11-3 with TRBJ2-1; D is undetermined. The CDR3 runs 13 residues. Trimming stripped 6 bases from V and 6 bases from J, with 12 bases between. Germline CDR1 reads SGHNT; CDR2 reads YENEEA. The CDR3 DNA follows: TGTGCCAGCAGTCCTAGGAACGGCAATGAGCAGTTCTTC. Its protein is CASSPRNGNEQFF.

This clonotype was counted only a few times. V usage is TRBV6-5 and J usage is TRBJ1-1; 10 nucleotides match TRBD1. The CDR3 sequence is 14 residues long. The germline gives CDR1 MNHEY, CDR2 SVGAGI. V shed 0 bases, J shed 8 bases, and the junction held 3 bases outside the gene matches. The DNA of the CDR3 is TGTGCCAGCAGTTACTCCGGGACAGGGGAAGAAGCTTTCTTT. It translates to CASSYSGTGEEAFF.

The chain uses TRBV6-5 and TRBJ1-1; the D is unclear. The CDR3 is 15 residues long. The germline CDR1 and CDR2 sequences are MNHEY and SVGAGI. Trimming took off 5 bases at V and 0 bases at J, with 13 bases between the two ends. The CDR3 sequence is CASSAWRALNTEAFF. CDR3 bases: TGTGCCAGCAGTGCCTGGAGGGCTCTGAACACTGAAGCTTTCTTT.

The chain couples TRBV5-6 to TRBJ1-1; possible D gene TRBD1, 5 bases. Trimming removed 4 bases from V and 4 bases from J, with 11 bases in between. In germline, CDR1 is SGHDT, CDR2 YYEEEE. The CDR3 length is 13 residues. The CDR3 loop is CASSVQETTEAFF. The CDR3 DNA sequence: TGTGCCAGCAGCGTACAGGAAACCACTGAAGCTTTCTTT.

Only a few counts were recorded for this clonotype. V and J are TRBV12-3 or TRBV12-4 and TRBJ1-1, with D perhaps matching TRBD1 (5 bases). Trimming stripped 7 bases from V and 5 bases from J, with 14 bases between. The CDR3 length is 13 residues. The CDR3 loop is CASTFIQVTEAFF. CDR3 bases: TGTGCCAGCACTTTCATACAGGTGACTGAAGCTTTCTTT.

V is TRBV7-9 and J is TRBJ1-5; possible D gene TRBD1, 6 bases. V was pared by 1 base and J by 5 bases, with 12 bases between. The CDR3 is made up of 15 amino acids. From germline, CDR1 is SEHNR and CDR2 FQNEAQ (reference sequence). CDR3 loop: CASSLGAGGDQPQHF. In DNA form, the CDR3 reads TGTGCCAGCAGCTTAGGGGCGGGGGGCGATCAGCCCCAGCATTTT. Combining the CDR3 with reference TRBV7-9 and TRBJ1-5 gives the whole variable domain DTGVSQNPRHKITKRGQNVTFRCDPISEHNRLYWYRQTLGQGPEFLTYFQNEAQLEKSRLLSDRFSAERPKGSFSTLEIQRTEQGDSAMYLCASSLGAGGDQPQHFGDGTRLSIL.

This clonotype has just a few counts. The gene calls are TRBV7-3 and TRBJ1-2; TRBD1 aligns across 12 bases. V shed 5 bases, J shed 8 bases, and the junction held 24 bases outside the gene matches. The CDR3 has 20 amino acids. Germline CDR1 SGHTA, CDR2 FQGTGA. CDR3 protein: CASSPLSPGTGGRTGLGYTF. Written as DNA, the CDR3 is TGTGCCAGCAGCCCCCTTAGCCCCGGGACAGGGGGCCGGACGGGCTTGGGCTACACCTTC. The variable domain in full, with the rest retrieved from reference TRBV7-3 and TRBJ1-2, is GAGVSQTPSNKVTEKGKYVELRCDPISGHTALYWYRQSLGQGPEFLIYFQGTGAADDSGLPNDRFFAVRPEGSVSTLKIQRTERGDSAVYLCASSPLSPGTGGRTGLGYTFGSGTRLTVV.

The genes are TRBV29-1 and TRBJ1-2, with D perhaps TRBD1 (6 bases). The CDR3 length is 13 residues. Germline V gene data show CDR1 as SQVTM and CDR2 as ANQGSEA. V lost 4 bases, J lost 1 base, and 10 bases lay in between. The CDR3 nucleotides read TGCAGCGTTGTGGCAGGGGTTAACTATGGCTACACCTTC. As protein: CSVVAGVNYGYTF.